This TCR beta chain was documented in a study of CD8 T cells in Susac syndrome. A quantity of about 0.5 to 1 ug RNA underwent reverse transcription using random hexamers. Amplification of TCR beta CDR3 was carried out by immunoSEQ multiplex PCR, which covered 54 Vbeta and 13 Jbeta segments. One entry per CDR3 protein, called by TCRdb with MiXCR from the immunoSEQ multiplex PCR reads. Of 150,000 to 180,000 distinct CDR3 sequences in the sample, about 95% were seen once. The source of this sequence is a human donor with multiple sclerosis. Sequenced sample: CD8+ T cells from PBMCs.

The CDR3 sequence is CASSPGTGTYNEQFF. DNA of the CDR3: TGTGCCAGCTCACCGGGGACAGGGACCTACAATGAGCAGTTCTTC. The chain employs TRBV6-5 and TRBJ2-1; 9 bases are a match to TRBD1. This CDR3 region has 15 residues. Germline assignment: CDR1 MNHEY and CDR2 SVGAGI. Trimming cost V 8 bases and J 2 bases; bases outside gene matches: 7.